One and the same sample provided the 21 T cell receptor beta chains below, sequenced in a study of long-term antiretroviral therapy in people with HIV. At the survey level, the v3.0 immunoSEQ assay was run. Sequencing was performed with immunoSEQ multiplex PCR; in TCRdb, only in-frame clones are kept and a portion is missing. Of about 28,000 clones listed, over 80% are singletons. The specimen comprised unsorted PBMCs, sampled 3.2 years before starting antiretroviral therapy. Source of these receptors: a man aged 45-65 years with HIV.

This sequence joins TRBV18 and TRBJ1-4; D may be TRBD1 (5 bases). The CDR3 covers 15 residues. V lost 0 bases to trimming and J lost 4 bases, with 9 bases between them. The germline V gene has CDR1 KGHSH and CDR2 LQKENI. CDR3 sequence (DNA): TGTGCCAGCTCACCACCGACAGCGCGTAATGAAAAACTGTTTTTT. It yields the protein CASSPPTARNEKLFF.

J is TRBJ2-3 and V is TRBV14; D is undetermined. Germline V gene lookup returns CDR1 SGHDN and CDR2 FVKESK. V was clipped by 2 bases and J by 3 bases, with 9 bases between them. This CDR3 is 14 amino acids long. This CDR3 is CASSQILRTDTQYF. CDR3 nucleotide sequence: TGTGCCAGCAGCCAAATCCTTAGAACAGATACGCAGTATTTT.

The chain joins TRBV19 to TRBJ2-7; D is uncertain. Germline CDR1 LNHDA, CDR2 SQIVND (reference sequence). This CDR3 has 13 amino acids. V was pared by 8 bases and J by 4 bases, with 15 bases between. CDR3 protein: CASQSAAEYEQYF. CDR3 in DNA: TGTGCCAGTCAATCAGCTGCGGAGTACGAGCAGTACTTC.

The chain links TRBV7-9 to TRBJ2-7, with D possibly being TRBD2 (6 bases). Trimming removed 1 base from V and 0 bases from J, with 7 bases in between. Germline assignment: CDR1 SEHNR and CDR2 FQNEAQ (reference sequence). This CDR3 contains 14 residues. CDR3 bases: TGTGCCAGCAGCTTAGTAGCGGTCTCCTACGAGCAGTACTTC. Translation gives CASSLVAVSYEQYF.

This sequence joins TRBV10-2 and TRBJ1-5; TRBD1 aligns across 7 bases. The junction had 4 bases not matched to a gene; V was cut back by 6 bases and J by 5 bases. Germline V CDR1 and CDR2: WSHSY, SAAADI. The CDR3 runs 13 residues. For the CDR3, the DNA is TGCGCCAGCAGCGGACAGGAGGATCAGCCCCAGCATTTT. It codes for CASSGQEDQPQHF.

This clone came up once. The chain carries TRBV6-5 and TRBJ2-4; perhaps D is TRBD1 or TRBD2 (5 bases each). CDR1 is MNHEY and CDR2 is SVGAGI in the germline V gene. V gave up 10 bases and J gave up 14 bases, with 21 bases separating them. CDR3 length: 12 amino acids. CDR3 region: CATHAGPRGEYF. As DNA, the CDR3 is TGTGCCACCCACGCCGGGCCCCGAGGGGAGTACTTC.

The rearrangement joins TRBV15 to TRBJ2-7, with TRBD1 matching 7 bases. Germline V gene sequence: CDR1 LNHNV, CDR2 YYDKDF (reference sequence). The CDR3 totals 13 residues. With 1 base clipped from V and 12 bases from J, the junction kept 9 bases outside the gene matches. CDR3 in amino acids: CATSRVRETGLYF. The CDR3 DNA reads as TGTGCCACCAGCAGAGTACGCGAGACAGGGCTGTACTTC.

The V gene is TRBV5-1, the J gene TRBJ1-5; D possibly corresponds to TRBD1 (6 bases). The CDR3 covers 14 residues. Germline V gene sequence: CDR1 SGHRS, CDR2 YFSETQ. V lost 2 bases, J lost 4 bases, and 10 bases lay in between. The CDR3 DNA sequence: TGCGCCAGCAGCTTACAGGGTATGAATCAGCCCCAGCATTTT. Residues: CASSLQGMNQPQHF. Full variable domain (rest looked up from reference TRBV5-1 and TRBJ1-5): KAGVTQTPRYLIKTRGQQVTLSCSPISGHRSVSWYQQTPGQGLQFLFEYFSETQRNKGNFPGRFSGRQFSNSRSEMNVSTLELGDSALYLCASSLQGMNQPQHFGDGTRLSIL.

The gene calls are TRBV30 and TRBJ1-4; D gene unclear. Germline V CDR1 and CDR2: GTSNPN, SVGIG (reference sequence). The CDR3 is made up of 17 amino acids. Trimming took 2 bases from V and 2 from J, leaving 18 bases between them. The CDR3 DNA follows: TGTGCCTGGAGTTATGTTGACTTCTTGACGACTAATGAAAAACTGTTTTTT. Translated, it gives CAWSYVDFLTTNEKLFF.

DNA of the CDR3: TGTGCCAGCAGCTTGGTCGGGACTAGCGCCCGATACGAGCAGTACTTC. Its protein product is CASSLVGTSARYEQYF. The chain has TRBV7-2 and TRBJ2-7; 10 nucleotides agree with TRBD2. The J segment lost 4 bases and the V segment lost 3 bases, leaving 9 bases of the junction unmatched. Germline V gene sequence: CDR1 SGHTA, CDR2 FQGNSA. The CDR3 is 16 amino acids.

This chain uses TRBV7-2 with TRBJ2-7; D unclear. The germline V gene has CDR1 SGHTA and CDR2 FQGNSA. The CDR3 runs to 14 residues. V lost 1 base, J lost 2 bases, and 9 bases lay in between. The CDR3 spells CASSLVAAAYEQYF. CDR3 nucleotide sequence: TGTGCCAGCAGCTTAGTGGCAGCCGCCTACGAGCAGTACTTC.

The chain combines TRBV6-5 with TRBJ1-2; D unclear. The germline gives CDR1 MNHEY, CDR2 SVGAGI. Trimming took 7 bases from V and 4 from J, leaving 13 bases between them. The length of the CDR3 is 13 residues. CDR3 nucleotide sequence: TGTGCCAGCAACCTTAAGGGTAGCTATGGCTACACCTTC. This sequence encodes CASNLKGSYGYTF.

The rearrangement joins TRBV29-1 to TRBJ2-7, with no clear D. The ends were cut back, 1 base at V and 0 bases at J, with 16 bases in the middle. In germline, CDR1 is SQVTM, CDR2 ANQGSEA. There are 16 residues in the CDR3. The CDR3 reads CSVEAFTAVSSYEQYF. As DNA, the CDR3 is TGCAGCGTTGAAGCTTTCACAGCCGTAAGCTCCTACGAGCAGTACTTC.

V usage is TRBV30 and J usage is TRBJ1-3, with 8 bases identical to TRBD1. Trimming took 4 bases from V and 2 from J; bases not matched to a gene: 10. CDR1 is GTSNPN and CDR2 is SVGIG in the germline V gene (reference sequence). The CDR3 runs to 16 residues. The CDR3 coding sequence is TGTGCCTGGACCCGGTACTCGGACAGGGCTGGAAACACCATATATTTT. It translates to CAWTRYSDRAGNTIYF.

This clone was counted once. The CDR3: CASSLRPHLEQFF. CDR3 DNA: TGTGCCAGCAGTTTACGCCCCCATTTAGAGCAGTTCTTC. The V call is TRBV27, the J call TRBJ2-1, with no clear D. This CDR3 has 13 residues. Germline V gene lookup returns CDR1 MNHEY and CDR2 SMNVEV (reference sequence). Trimming stripped 2 bases from V and 10 bases from J, with 12 bases between.

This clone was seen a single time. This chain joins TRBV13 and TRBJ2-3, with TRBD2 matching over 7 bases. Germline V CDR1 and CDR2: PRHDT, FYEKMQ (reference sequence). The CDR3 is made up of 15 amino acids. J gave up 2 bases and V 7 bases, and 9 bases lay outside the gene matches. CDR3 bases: TGTGCCAGCAACGTTGGGGGGGACCTCACAGATACGCAGTATTTT. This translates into CASNVGGDLTDTQYF.

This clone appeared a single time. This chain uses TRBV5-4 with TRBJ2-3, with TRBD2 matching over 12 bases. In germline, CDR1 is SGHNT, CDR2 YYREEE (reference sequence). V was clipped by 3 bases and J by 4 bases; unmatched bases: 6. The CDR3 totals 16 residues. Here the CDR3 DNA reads TGTGCCAGCAGCTCCACGCTAGCGGGGGGGTCAGATACGCAGTATTTT. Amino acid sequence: CASSSTLAGGSDTQYF.

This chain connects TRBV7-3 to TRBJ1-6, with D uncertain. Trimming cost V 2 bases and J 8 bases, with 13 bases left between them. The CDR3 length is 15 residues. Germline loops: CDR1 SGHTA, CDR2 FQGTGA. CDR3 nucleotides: TGTGCCAGCAGCTTAGGGCCCCCCCAAGATTCACCCCTCCACTTT. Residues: CASSLGPPQDSPLHF.

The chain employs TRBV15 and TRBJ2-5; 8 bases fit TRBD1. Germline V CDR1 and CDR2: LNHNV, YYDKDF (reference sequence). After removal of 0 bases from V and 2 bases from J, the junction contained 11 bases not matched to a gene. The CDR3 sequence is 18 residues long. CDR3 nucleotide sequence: TGTGCCACCAGCAGAGATCTTGGGGACAGGTCCGGACAAGAGACCCAGTACTTC. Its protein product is CATSRDLGDRSGQETQYF.

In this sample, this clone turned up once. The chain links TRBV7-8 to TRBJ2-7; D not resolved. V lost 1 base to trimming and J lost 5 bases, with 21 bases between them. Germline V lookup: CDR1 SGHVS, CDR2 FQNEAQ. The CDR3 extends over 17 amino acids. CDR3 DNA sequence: TGTGCCAGCAGCTTAGTGGGGTCGCTCCTGGGATCTCACGAGCAGTACTTC. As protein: CASSLVGSLLGSHEQYF.

CDR3 in amino acids: CASSLESGGPQEQFF. In DNA, the CDR3 is TGCGCCAGCAGCTTGGAGAGCGGGGGCCCTCAGGAGCAGTTCTTC. The chain uses TRBV5-1 and TRBJ2-1; 8 bases are shared with TRBD2. The CDR3 totals 15 residues. J lost 10 bases, V lost 0 bases, and 9 bases had no gene match. Germline V gives CDR1 SGHRS, CDR2 YFSETQ.